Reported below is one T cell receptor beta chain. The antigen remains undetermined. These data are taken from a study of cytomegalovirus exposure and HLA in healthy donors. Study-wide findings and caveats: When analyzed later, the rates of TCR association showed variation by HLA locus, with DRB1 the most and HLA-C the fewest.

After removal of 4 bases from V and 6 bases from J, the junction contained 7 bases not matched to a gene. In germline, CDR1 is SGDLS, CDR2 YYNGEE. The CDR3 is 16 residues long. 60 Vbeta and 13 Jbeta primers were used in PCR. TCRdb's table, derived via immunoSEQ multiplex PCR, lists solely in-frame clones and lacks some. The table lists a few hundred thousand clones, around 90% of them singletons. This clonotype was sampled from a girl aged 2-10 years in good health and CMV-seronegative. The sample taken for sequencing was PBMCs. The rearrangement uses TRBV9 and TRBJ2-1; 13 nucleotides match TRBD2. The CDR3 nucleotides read TGTGCCAGCAGCACACGGACTAGCGGGAGATTCAATGAGCAGTTCTTC. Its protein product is CASSTRTSGRFNEQFF.